This TCR beta chain was observed in a study of cytomegalovirus exposure and HLA in healthy donors. The study, taken as a whole, reports: Earlier findings revealed that most TCR beta V segments proved productive either about 87% or about 30% of the time.

Comments on this clone: The antigen is unknown.

The study ran its PCR with 60 Vbeta and 13 Jbeta primers. Measured with immunoSEQ multiplex PCR; TCRdb has only the in-frame clones, and not every one. The table shows about 69,000 clones, with 68% occurring only once. Healthy bone marrow donors formed the donor group. V was pared by 7 bases and J by 4 bases, with 13 bases between. The CDR3 consists of 13 residues. CDR1 and CDR2 (germline): SGHTA, FQGNSA. Material for sequencing was PBMCs. The chain employs TRBV7-2 and TRBJ2-5, with D perhaps matching TRBD1 (6 bases). The sequence came from a woman in her 30s in good health and CMV-seronegative. Written as DNA, the CDR3 is TGTGCCAGCACCTCTCTACAGGGAGAGACCCAGTACTTC. It specifies CASTSLQGETQYF.